This T cell receptor beta chain was identified during a study of blood T cell repertoires in COVID-19. From germline, CDR1 is GTSNPN and CDR2 SVGIG (reference sequence). This CDR3 comprises 14 residues. Trimming at V came to 5 bases and at J to 5 bases, leaving 9 bases not matched to a gene. Produced via immunoSEQ multiplex PCR; TCRdb's table is partial and in-frame only. The sample lists approximately 440,000 clones; around 91% were seen once. The source material was PBMCs or T cells enriched from blood (not recorded which). The TCR originated in a man aged 18-30 years who had recovered from COVID-19. The chain couples TRBV30 to TRBJ2-5; 9 bases fit TRBD1. Written as DNA, the CDR3 is TGTGCCTGGTCCTCAGGGACAGGGATTGAGACCCAGTACTTC. It specifies CAWSSGTGIETQYF.